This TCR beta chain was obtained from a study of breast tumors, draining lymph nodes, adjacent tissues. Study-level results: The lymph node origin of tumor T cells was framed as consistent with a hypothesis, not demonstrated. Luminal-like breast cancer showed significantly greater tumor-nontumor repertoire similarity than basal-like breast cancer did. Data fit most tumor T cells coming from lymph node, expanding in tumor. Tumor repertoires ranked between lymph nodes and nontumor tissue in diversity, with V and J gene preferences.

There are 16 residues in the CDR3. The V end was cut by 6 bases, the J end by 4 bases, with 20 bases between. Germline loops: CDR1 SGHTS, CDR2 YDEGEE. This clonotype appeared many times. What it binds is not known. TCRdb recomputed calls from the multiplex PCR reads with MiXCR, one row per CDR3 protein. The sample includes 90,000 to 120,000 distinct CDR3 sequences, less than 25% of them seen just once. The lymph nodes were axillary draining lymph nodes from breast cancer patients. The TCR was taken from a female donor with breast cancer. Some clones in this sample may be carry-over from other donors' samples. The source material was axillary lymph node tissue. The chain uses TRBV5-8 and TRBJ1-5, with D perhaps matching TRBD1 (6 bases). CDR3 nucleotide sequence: TGTGCCAGCAACCCGAAGAGTGGGGGGCTTAATCAGCCCCAGCATTTT. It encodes CASNPKSGGLNQPQHF.